What follows describes a single T cell receptor (beta chain). Its antigen remains unknown. The method was immunoSEQ multiplex PCR; TCRdb's version includes in-frame clones alone and lacks a portion of them. Of around 110,000 clones listed, 85% to 95% were seen once; the top ten hold 0.95% to 1.5%. This CDR3 has 16 residues. The V and J ends lost 2 bases and 2 bases, in that order; junction bases with no gene match: 9. Germline-derived CDR1 and CDR2 are MNHNY and SVGAGI (reference sequence). The data were obtained in a study of graft-versus-host responses after intestinal transplantation. About the study: The transplants performed in recipients were multivisceral, liver-intestinal, or isolated intestinal. Every one of the recipients received anti-thymocyte globulin induction and afterwards took tacrolimus and steroids for 3 to 4 years.

General study findings and limits: High graft-versus-host to host-versus-graft T cell clonal ratios marked allografts of patients with graft-donor macrochimerism.

The chain combines TRBV6-6 with TRBJ2-7; the match to TRBD2 covers 7 bases. This sequence was found in a human donor who was the organ donor for an intestinal transplant. The source material was unstimulated CD8+ T cells sorted from spleen or lymph node cells, sampled before transplant. The CDR3 sequence is CASSYLLLADPYEQYF. The CDR3 coding sequence is TGTGCCAGCAGTTACCTCCTTCTAGCGGATCCCTACGAGCAGTACTTC.